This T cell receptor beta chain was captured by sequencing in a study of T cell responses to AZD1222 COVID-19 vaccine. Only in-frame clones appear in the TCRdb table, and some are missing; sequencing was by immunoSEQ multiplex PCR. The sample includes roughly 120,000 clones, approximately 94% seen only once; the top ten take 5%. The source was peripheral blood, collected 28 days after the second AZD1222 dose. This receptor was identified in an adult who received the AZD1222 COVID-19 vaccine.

This CDR3 is CASQGDANQPQHF. CDR3 sequence (DNA): TGTGCCAGCCAAGGGGATGCCAATCAGCCCCAGCATTTT. V and J are TRBV2 and TRBJ1-5; TRBD1 is a possible D gene (5 bases). This CDR3 is 13 amino acids long. Trimming shortened V by 8 bases and J by 3 bases, and 11 bases separated the two germline ends. Looked up from germline, CDR1 is SNHLY and CDR2 is FYNNEI.